This note documents a single T cell receptor beta chain sequence. Its specificity is unknown. The sample's time point: recipient sample about 28 days before transplant, after cytoreduction. Blood collection times were about day -28 and days 30, 100, 180 posttransplant. The record originates from a study of T cell clonotyping in hematopoietic cell transplantation. About the study: Recipients' pretransplant samples followed cytoreduction. The study's findings and limits: Recipient TCR diversity dropped after transplant; expanded clonotypes rose from day 30 to 180. Few recipient clonotypes overlapped donors; over 97% were de novo at given depth.

V was cut by 8 bases and J by 3 bases, with 17 bases left in between. This CDR3 has 14 residues. The germline gives CDR1 MNHNY, CDR2 SVGAGI (reference sequence). Profiling relied on immunoSEQ multiplex PCR, and the TCRdb table lists in-frame clones only, not all of them. The sample consists of approximately 30,000 clones, roughly 84% of them appearing once. The receptor's source is a man aged 40-55 years with acute myeloid leukemia. Some clones in this sample may be carry-over from other donors' samples. The starting material was peripheral blood mononuclear cells, obtained before stem cell transplant. This chain connects TRBV6-6 to TRBJ2-7, with a weak D call TRBD2 (5 bases). CDR3 sequence (DNA): TGTGCCAGCGCTAGCTTTTGGCCGAACTACGAGCAGTACTTC. Translated: CASASFWPNYEQYF.